The 8 T cell receptor beta chains in this list originate from one sample, sequenced in a study of CD8 T cells in ankylosing spondylitis. Regarding the study as a whole: Ankylosing spondylitis blood appeared to be characterized by a TCR beta motif of 8 or 9 highly homologous variants.

These TCRs are of unknown antigen specificity. TCRdb re-derived calls from the 5' RACE reads in MiXCR, one entry per CDR3 protein. Found here are a few hundred thousand distinct CDR3 sequences, about a fifth of them singletons; the top ten hold around 17%. The sequenced sample consisted of blood, either unsorted or a sorted T cell fraction (not recorded which). The receptors were sampled from a male donor with ankylosing spondylitis.

The V and J genes are TRBV6-1 and TRBJ2-1; D possibly corresponds to TRBD2 (6 bases). V lost 6 bases and J lost 0, with 9 bases in between. CDR3 length equals 14 residues. Germline assignment: CDR1 MNHNS and CDR2 SASEGT. The CDR3 is CASRGLSSYNEQFF. CDR3 DNA sequence: TGTGCCAGCAGGGGACTGAGCTCCTACAATGAGCAGTTCTTC.

This clonotype was detected only a few times. The rearrangement uses TRBV6-5 and TRBJ2-7, with 7 bases aligning to TRBD2. The CDR3 is 16 amino acids. CDR1 is MNHEY and CDR2 is SVGAGI in the germline V gene. J lost 4 bases, V lost 2 bases, and 11 bases had no gene match. CDR3 in amino acids: CASSYPIAGEGYEQYF. DNA for the CDR3: TGTGCCAGCAGTTACCCGATAGCGGGCGAGGGGTACGAGCAGTACTTC.

This clonotype was detected only a few times. This chain joins TRBV3-1 and TRBJ2-7; tentatively, D is TRBD2 (5 bases). V lost 3 bases, J lost 2 bases, and 11 bases lay in between. In germline, CDR1 is LGHDT, CDR2 YNNKEL (reference sequence). CDR3 length: 14 amino acids. The CDR3 coding sequence is TGTGCCAGCAGCCAGGGGATGCGGGCCTACGAGCAGTACTTC. Translated, it gives CASSQGMRAYEQYF.

V gene TRBV28 combines with J gene TRBJ2-3; 8 nucleotides match TRBD1. The CDR3 has 14 amino acids. Germline V gene sequence: CDR1 MDHEN, CDR2 SYDVKM. J gave up 0 bases and V 7 bases, and 3 bases lay outside the gene matches. CDR3: CASIGQGSTDTQYF. Written as DNA, the CDR3 is TGTGCCAGCATCGGACAGGGTAGCACAGATACGCAGTATTTT. The entire variable domain, with the rest obtained from reference TRBV28 and TRBJ2-3, is as follows: DVKVTQSSRYLVKRTGEKVFLECVQDMDHENMFWYRQDPGLGLRLIYFSYDVKMKEKGDIPEGYSVSREKKERFSLILESASTNQTSMYLCASIGQGSTDTQYFGPGTRLTVL.

The table lists this clonotype with many counts. The chain has TRBV4-2 and TRBJ2-2; 15 nucleotides line up with TRBD2. The V and J ends lost 3 bases and 2 bases, in that order; junction bases with no gene match: 13. Germline V gene sequence: CDR1 LGHNA, CDR2 YNFKEQ. CDR3 length: 21 amino acids. The CDR3 DNA is TGTGCCAGCAGCCATATGGAAGTCGGGACTAGCGGGAGGTTAAACACCGGGGAGCTGTTTTTT. Encoded protein: CASSHMEVGTSGRLNTGELFF.

The gene calls are TRBV2 and TRBJ2-1, with TRBD2 identical over 13 bases. Germline V gives CDR1 SNHLY, CDR2 FYNNEI. The J segment lost 4 bases and the V segment lost 7 bases, leaving 7 bases of the junction unmatched. The CDR3 runs 16 residues. CDR3 sequence (DNA): TGTGCCAGCAATACTGCGGGACTAGCGGGATACAATGAGCAGTTCTTC. It is translated as CASNTAGLAGYNEQFF.

This clonotype was observed at least ten times. This chain connects TRBV12-3 or TRBV12-4 to TRBJ2-1; D is unresolved. The CDR3 sequence is 12 residues long. Between the trimmed V and J ends, which lost 7 bases and 7 bases, there was a span of 11 bases. In DNA form, the CDR3 reads TGTGCCAGCAAGGACGATATTAATGAGCAGTTCTTC. The encoded protein is CASKDDINEQFF.

This clonotype was observed a handful of times. The rearrangement joins TRBV20-1 to TRBJ2-7, with D possibly being TRBD2 (7 bases). CDR1 and CDR2 from the germline V gene are DFQATT and SNEGSKA (reference sequence). Trimming removed 6 bases from V and 6 bases from J, with 15 bases in between. This CDR3 region has 12 residues. CDR3 region: CSAQGGGLEQYF. The CDR3 DNA is TGCAGTGCCCAAGGGGGAGGGCTCGAGCAGTACTTC.